A single sample gave rise to the 8 T cell receptor beta chains below, sequenced in a study of molecular identifiers for immune sequencing clone quantification. TCRdb analysed the PCR reads with MiXCR anew, one entry per CDR3 protein. The table shows 75,000 to 100,000 distinct CDR3 sequences, with roughly 20% occurring only once. The sequencing input was naive CD8+ T cells from blood, with Jurkat cell RNA spiked in. The subset here: FACS-sorted CD8+CD4-CCR7+CD45RA+ naive T cells. These receptors were obtained from a human donor in good health. Some libraries in this study had Jurkat cell RNA spiked in.

This clonotype was recorded at least ten times. The chain has TRBV9 and TRBJ2-1; D may be TRBD2 (6 bases). Between the trimmed V and J ends, which lost 0 bases and 4 bases, there was a span of 11 bases. Looked up from germline, CDR1 is SGDLS and CDR2 is YYNGEE. This CDR3 region has 15 residues. CDR3 DNA sequence: TGTGCCAGCAGCGTAGCGGGGGTAGATTACAATGAGCAGTTCTTC. The encoded protein is CASSVAGVDYNEQFF.

This clonotype showed up many times. The chain carries TRBV7-6 and TRBJ1-6, with D possibly matching TRBD1 (5 bases). CDR1 SGHVS and CDR2 FNYEAQ come from the germline V gene. The length of the CDR3 is 13 residues. V shed 1 base and J shed 7 bases, with 5 bases lying between them. The chain's CDR3 is CASSLEGNSPLHF. DNA for the CDR3: TGTGCCAGCAGCTTAGAGGGGAATTCACCCCTCCACTTT.

A remark on this clonotype: Germline and junction disagree at one end, which may indicate a read error. The V call is TRBV11-2, the J call TRBJ2-7; the D gene is possibly TRBD1 (5 bases). The CDR3 is 16 residues long. The V gene's germline CDR1 is SGHAT and CDR2 FQNNGV. CDR3 DNA: TGTGCCTGCAGCTTCAGGACACGCATGGGCCCCTACGAGCAGTACTTC. It translates to CACSFRTRMGPYEQYF.

In its sample, this clonotype was seen many times. In DNA, the CDR3 is TGTGCCAGCAGACGGGAGTTTATCTACGAGCAGTACTTC. This translates into CASRREFIYEQYF. V usage is TRBV6-2 or TRBV6-3 and J usage is TRBJ2-7, with TRBD2 as a possible D gene (6 bases). This CDR3 has 13 amino acids. Trimming took off 6 bases at V and 3 bases at J, with 12 bases between the two ends. In germline, CDR1 is MNHEY, CDR2 SVGEGT.

Details on this clonotype: A read error may explain this, as a much larger clone is one base away. V usage is TRBV28 and J usage is TRBJ2-1; 10 bases map to TRBD2. The germline V gene encodes CDR1 MDHEN and CDR2 SYDVKM. The CDR3 length is 16 residues. CDR3 coding DNA: TGTGCCAGCAGTCAAAGACTAGCGGGTAGCAACAATAAGCAGTTCTTC. Encoded protein: CASSQRLAGSNNKQFF.

The chain combines TRBV27 with TRBJ2-1; tentative D call: TRBD2 (5 bases). Trimming cost V 7 bases and J 2 bases, with 12 bases left between them. CDR3 length equals 14 residues. Germline CDR1 is MNHEY and CDR2 is SMNVEV (reference sequence). CDR3 bases: TGTGCCAGCACCACGGGGAGTCCCTACAATGAGCAGTTCTTC. Residues: CASTTGSPYNEQFF.

This clonotype was counted ten times or more. The J gene is TRBJ1-5, the V gene TRBV4-1, with D tentatively TRBD1 (6 bases). Trimming cost V 0 bases and J 6 bases, with 15 bases left between them. The CDR3 has 16 residues. Germline CDR1 reads MGHRA; CDR2 reads YSYEKL. CDR3 coding DNA: TGCGCCAGCAGCCAAGATTCCGCCGGGGGCGGTCAGCCCCAGCATTTT. This translates into CASSQDSAGGGQPQHF.

At least ten counts were recorded for this clonotype. This sequence joins TRBV6-2 or TRBV6-3 and TRBJ2-1, with TRBD2 matching over 14 bases. The V segment lost 5 bases and the J segment 1 base; nucleotides outside the gene matches: 7. From germline, CDR1 is MNHEY and CDR2 SVGEGT. The CDR3 length is 18 residues. For the CDR3, the DNA is TGTGCCAGCAGTCCGGGACTAGCGGGAGTCGGGTCCTACAATGAGCAGTTCTTC. It specifies CASSPGLAGVGSYNEQFF.